Listed below are T cell receptor beta chains from one sample, sequenced in a study of cytomegalovirus exposure and HLA in healthy donors. Libraries were prepared by immunoSEQ multiplex PCR; TCRdb keeps only in-frame clonotypes and omits some of them. The table shows approximately 140,000 clones, with about 85% occurring only once. Material: PBMCs. Receptors were obtained from a boy aged 10-17 years in good health and CMV-seronegative. Both conserved end residues are part of each CDR3. D genes are given only for firm matches. A clone size is listed for some rows: how often the clone was seen (once, few, many), or a class if it is expanded.

14 - - TRBJ1-2 TRBV6-5 CASGRLMGVHGYPF TGTGCCAGCGGCCGGTTGATGGGAGTACATGGCTACCCCTTC
15 TRBD2 - TRBJ2-5 TRBV13 CASSPRGLAGETQYF TGTGCCAGCAGCCCCCGGGGACTAGCGGGGGAGACCCAGTACTTC
16 TRBD2 - TRBJ2-1 TRBV7-9 CASSLQLLAGDNEQFF TGTGCCAGCAGCTTACAACTACTAGCGGGAGACAATGAGCAGTTCTTC
15 - once TRBJ1-2 TRBV30 CASIYRGQGLEGYTF TGTGCCTCCATATATCGCGGGCAGGGGCTAGAAGGCTACACCTTC
15 TRBD1 few TRBJ2-2 TRBV6-4 CASSSTQGATGELFF TGTGCCAGCAGTTCCACGCAGGGGGCGACCGGGGAGCTGTTTTTT
16 - - TRBJ2-7 TRBV19 CASSTRAKDRNYEQYF TGTGCCAGTAGTACAAGGGCAAAGGACAGAAACTACGAGCAGTACTTC
15 TRBD2 - TRBJ2-3 TRBV4-1 CASSRTSGSTDTQYF TGCGCCAGCAGCCGGACTAGCGGGAGCACAGATACGCAGTATTTT
12 - - TRBJ2-7 TRBV15 CATSSGLFEQYF TGTGCCACCAGCTCCGGACTTTTCGAGCAGTACTTC
16 - - TRBJ2-2 TRBV7-6 CASSLVERTLTGELFF TGTGCCAGCAGCTTAGTCGAGCGGACCCTAACCGGGGAGCTGTTTTTT
17 TRBD2 - TRBJ2-1 TRBV7-9 CASSLAASGSQSDEQFF TGTGCCAGCAGCTTAGCGGCTAGCGGGAGTCAATCGGATGAGCAGTTCTTC
16 TRBD1 - TRBJ1-6 TRBV5-4 CASSFVPGTANSPLHF TGTGCCAGCAGCTTTGTGCCTGGGACAGCCAATTCACCCCTCCACTTT
15 - - TRBJ2-7 TRBV19 CASSISAGPSYEQYF TGTGCCAGTAGTATCTCGGCAGGGCCTTCATACGAGCAGTACTTC
16 - - TRBJ2-7 TRBV7-8 CASSPEGGRSSYEQYF TGTGCCAGCAGCCCAGAAGGGGGTAGAAGCTCCTACGAGCAGTACTTC
12 - - TRBJ2-1 TRBV11-2 CASSQLADEQFF TGTGCCAGCAGCCAACTGGCGGATGAGCAGTTCTTC
13 - - TRBJ2-1 TRBV19 CASSIQGWDEQFF TGTGCCAGTAGTATACAGGGGTGGGATGAGCAGTTCTTC
17 TRBD2 - TRBJ2-2 TRBV9 CASSVLSGTSGVGELFF TGTGCCAGCAGCGTATTATCCGGGACTAGCGGGGTGGGGGAGCTGTTTTTT
15 - few TRBJ1-4 TRBV4-3 CASSQDLGVGEKLFF TGCGCCAGCAGCCAAGATCTAGGGGTAGGCGAAAAACTGTTTTTT
14 - few TRBJ1-5 TRBV4-3 CASSHSGDTQPQHF TGCGCCAGCAGCCATTCAGGGGATACTCAGCCCCAGCATTTT
14 TRBD1 - TRBJ1-3 TRBV6-1 CASSNRGYGNTIYF TGTGCCAGCAGTAACAGGGGGTATGGAAACACCATATATTTT
15 TRBD1 - TRBJ1-2 TRBV13 CASSLRQGARRGYTF TGTGCCAGCAGCCTCCGACAGGGGGCGCGTCGTGGCTACACCTTC
12 TRBD1 - TRBJ1-1 TRBV7-9 CASEQGGPEAFF TGTGCCAGCGAACAGGGGGGACCTGAAGCTTTCTTT
15 TRBD2 - TRBJ2-1 TRBV7-3 CASSLFSGNYNEQFF TGTGCCAGCAGCTTATTTAGCGGGAACTACAATGAGCAGTTCTTC
15 - - TRBJ1-2 TRBV6-1 CASSEAMTMPQGYTF TGTGCCAGCAGTGAAGCGATGACAATGCCCCAGGGCTACACCTTC